The rows below give T cell receptor beta chains drawn from one sample of a study of blood T cell repertoires in COVID-19. Produced via immunoSEQ multiplex PCR; TCRdb's table is partial and in-frame only. This sample has 200,000 to 250,000 clones, with approximately 89% found just once. The sequencing sample was made of PBMCs or T cells enriched from blood (not recorded which). These receptor sequences come from a young woman who had been exposed to COVID-19. Each CDR3 is given with its conserved first and last residue. D genes are given only for firm matches. Rows may omit the clone size; those that give it use once, few, many or a size class.

TRBV27	TRBJ2-7	NA	NA	CASSGFGKSSYEQYF	TGTGCCAGCAGTGGTTTCGGGAAGAGCTCCTACGAGCAGTACTTC
TRBV2	TRBJ2-7	NA	NA	CASSQGLSYEQYF	TGTGCCAGCAGTCAAGGACTGTCCTACGAGCAGTACTTC
TRBV7-9	TRBJ1-6	NA	few	CASSLAPSRGPLHF	TGTGCCAGCAGCTTAGCGCCGTCCCGCGGACCCCTCCACTTT
TRBV4-1	TRBJ1-2	NA	NA	CASSQIPRSTYGYTF	TGCGCCAGCAGCCAAATTCCTCGTTCAACATATGGCTACACCTTC
TRBV30	TRBJ2-2	NA	NA	CAWSVRWGLEPVGELFF	TGTGCCTGGAGTGTAAGGTGGGGGCTAGAGCCCGTAGGGGAGCTGTTTTTT
TRBV4-1	TRBJ1-2	NA	NA	CASSQEDRPKVYGYTF	TGCGCCAGCAGCCAAGAGGACAGACCAAAAGTTTATGGCTACACCTTC
TRBV3-1/TRBV3-2	TRBJ2-4	NA	NA	CASSRISRGNIQYF	TGTGCCAGCAGCCGGATCAGCCGGGGAAACATTCAGTACTTC
TRBV14	TRBJ2-5	NA	NA	CASSQVIQETQYF	TGTGCCAGCAGCCAAGTTATACAAGAGACCCAGTACTTC
TRBV6-5	TRBJ1-6	NA	NA	CASTVVGSDNSPLHF	TGTGCCAGCACTGTCGTCGGGTCCGATAATTCACCCCTCCACTTT
TRBV2	TRBJ2-4	TRBD2	NA	CASSELAGRTNIQYF	TGTGCCAGCAGTGAACTAGCGGGACGAACGAACATTCAGTACTTC
TRBV18	TRBJ2-3	TRBD2	NA	CASSFGTSGYTDTQYF	TGTGCCAGCTCATTTGGGACTAGCGGATACACAGATACGCAGTATTTT
TRBV4-2	TRBJ1-5	TRBD1	NA	CASSQERDRLRNQPQHF	TGTGCCAGCAGCCAAGAGAGGGACAGGCTTAGGAATCAGCCCCAGCATTTT
TRBV5-5	TRBJ2-3	NA	NA	CASSLGRLGTDTQYF	TGTGCCAGCAGCTTGGGCCGTCTAGGTACAGATACGCAGTATTTT
TRBV6-5	TRBJ2-5	TRBD2	NA	CASRPSGMGGETQYF	TGTGCCAGCAGACCTAGCGGGATGGGCGGAGAGACCCAGTACTTC
TRBV7-9	TRBJ2-3	TRBD2	NA	CASSLSVGAGGVTDTQYF	TGTGCCAGCAGCTTATCCGTGGGTGCGGGAGGGGTCACAGATACGCAGTATTTT
TRBV5-4	TRBJ2-1	TRBD2	NA	CASSTGLAGSSYNEQFF	TGTGCCAGCAGCACGGGACTAGCGGGAAGCTCCTACAATGAGCAGTTCTTC
TRBV3-1/TRBV3-2	TRBJ2-1	NA	NA	CASSQIPSGSYNEQFF	TGTGCCAGCAGCCAAATCCCGAGCGGTTCCTACAATGAGCAGTTCTTC
TRBV6-6	TRBJ2-7	NA	once	CASSYSAPGGFYEQYF	TGTGCCAGCAGTTACTCGGCTCCCGGCGGATTCTACGAGCAGTACTTC